These 30 T cell receptor beta chains came from one sample sequenced in a study of beta chain features in type 1 diabetes. Expressed TCRB transcripts were sequenced after all isolated RNA was converted to cDNA. Assay: immunoSEQ multiplex PCR; the TCRdb copy retains only in-frame clones and omits some. The table lists tens of thousands of clones, roughly half of them singletons. Sequenced material: Tregs from blood. These receptors were collected from a woman aged 18 to 35 in good health.

The V gene is TRBV7-8, the J gene TRBJ1-5; D unclear. V gave up 1 base and J gave up 7 bases, with 8 bases separating them. Germline V gene sequence: CDR1 SGHVS, CDR2 FQNEAQ. The CDR3 has 13 residues. The CDR3 nucleotides are TGTGCCAGCAGCTTAGGAGGAAAACAGCCCCAGCATTTT. This encodes CASSLGGKQPQHF.

The rearrangement links TRBV2 to TRBJ1-5, with D possibly being TRBD1 (5 bases). V was clipped by 2 bases and J by 1 base, with 12 bases between them. The germline V gene encodes CDR1 SNHLY and CDR2 FYNNEI. This CDR3 comprises 16 residues. CDR3 loop: CASSEWGRESNQPQHF. The CDR3 bases are TGTGCCAGCAGTGAATGGGGCAGGGAAAGCAATCAGCCCCAGCATTTT.

V is TRBV18 and J is TRBJ2-7, with 11 bases that match TRBD1. The germline V gene has CDR1 KGHSH and CDR2 LQKENI. The CDR3 extends over 15 amino acids. After removal of 6 bases from V and 4 bases from J, the junction contained 8 bases not matched to a gene. The DNA of the CDR3 is TGTGCCAGCTCTCCCGCCGGACAGGGGGCATACGAGCAGTACTTC. Its protein product is CASSPAGQGAYEQYF.

This clone was found a few times. The chain joins TRBV7-9 to TRBJ1-4, with 9 bases lining up with TRBD1. Trimming removed 5 bases from V and 5 bases from J; junction bases left unmatched: 6. The CDR3 extends over 15 amino acids. CDR1 and CDR2 (germline): SEHNR, FQNEAQ (reference sequence). This CDR3 is CASSETGTGNEKLFF. CDR3 nucleotide sequence: TGTGCCAGCAGCGAGACTGGGACAGGGAATGAAAAACTGTTTTTT.

This chain connects TRBV7-2 to TRBJ2-3; maybe TRBD1 (6 bases). The CDR3 spans 19 residues. The V end was cut by 4 bases, the J end by 2 bases, with 25 bases between. In germline, CDR1 is SGHTA, CDR2 FQGNSA. CDR3 residues: CASSSLVGAAPPNTDTQYF. As DNA, the CDR3 is TGTGCCAGCAGCTCCCTTGTGGGGGCCGCGCCCCCAAACACAGATACGCAGTATTTT.

V gene TRBV5-6 combines with J gene TRBJ2-3; maybe TRBD1 (5 bases). Germline V lookup: CDR1 SGHDT, CDR2 YYEEEE. V was clipped by 0 bases and J by 3 bases, with 14 bases between them. This CDR3 spans 16 amino acids. The CDR3 nucleotides read TGTGCCAGCAGCTTGGGTTTTCAGGGCTTTACAGATACGCAGTATTTT. Translated, it gives CASSLGFQGFTDTQYF. Full variable domain (missing parts from reference TRBV5-6 and TRBJ2-3): DAGVTQSPTHLIKTRGQQVTLRCSPKSGHDTVSWYQQALGQGPQFIFQYYEEEERQRGNFPDRFSGHQFPNYSSELNVNALLLGDSALYLCASSLGFQGFTDTQYFGPGTRLTVL.

The chain combines TRBV7-2 with TRBJ2-5, with 10 nucleotides matching TRBD1. Germline assignment: CDR1 SGHTA and CDR2 FQGNSA. V was pared by 3 bases and J by 7 bases, with 11 bases of the junction left unmatched. CDR3 length: 16 amino acids. The CDR3 DNA reads as TGTGCCAGCAGCTTGATGACGGGACAGGGGTATGGGACCCAGTACTTC. Encoded protein: CASSLMTGQGYGTQYF.

Here the CDR3 DNA reads TGCGCCAGCAGCTTGGTAGCGAACACCGGGGAGCTGTTTTTT. This translates into CASSLVANTGELFF. The rearrangement joins TRBV5-1 to TRBJ2-2; no definite D call. The V gene lost 0 bases and the J gene lost 0 bases, with 3 bases spanning the gap. The CDR3 contains 14 residues. The germline V gene encodes CDR1 SGHRS and CDR2 YFSETQ.

This rearrangement joins TRBV7-2 to TRBJ2-1, with a possible D match to TRBD2 (5 bases). The CDR3 has 15 amino acids. Germline V gene data show CDR1 as SGHTA and CDR2 as FQGNSA. V lost 0 bases and J lost 8, with 14 bases in between. The CDR3 reads CASSLAQAGSDEQFF. The CDR3 DNA reads as TGTGCCAGCAGCTTAGCGCAGGCGGGTAGCGATGAGCAGTTCTTC.

The gene calls are TRBV10-1 and TRBJ2-5, with 8 bases identical to TRBD2. Germline V gives CDR1 WNHNN, CDR2 SYGVQD (reference sequence). V was clipped by 3 bases and J by 3 bases; unmatched bases: 3. There are 14 residues in the CDR3. CDR3: CASSDGAGEETQYF. CDR3 in DNA: TGCGCCAGCAGTGACGGAGCGGGAGAAGAGACCCAGTACTTC.

The chain carries TRBV6-4 and TRBJ2-1, with 11 bases identical to TRBD2. Trimming cost V 6 bases and J 0 bases; bases outside gene matches: 4. The CDR3 is 16 residues long. CDR1 is MRHNA and CDR2 is SNTAGT in the germline V gene. The CDR3 sequence is CASSRLAGSSYNEQFF. The CDR3 DNA reads as TGTGCCAGCAGCCGACTAGCGGGGAGCTCCTACAATGAGCAGTTCTTC.

The chain links TRBV29-1 to TRBJ2-5; weak D call: TRBD1 (6 bases). The V and J ends lost 4 bases and 4 bases respectively, with 7 bases between them. This CDR3 contains 11 residues. CDR1 is SQVTM, CDR2 ANQGSEA, per germline. This chain's CDR3 is CSVAGAETQYF. Written as DNA, the CDR3 is TGCAGCGTTGCAGGGGCAGAGACCCAGTACTTC.

V and J are TRBV18 and TRBJ2-1; D gene ambiguous. The CDR3 spans 13 residues. From germline, CDR1 is KGHSH and CDR2 LQKENI. With 1 base removed from V and 7 bases from J, the gap between germline ends came to 8 bases. CDR3 protein: CASSPRHGNEQFF. CDR3 DNA: TGTGCCAGCTCACCACGTCACGGGAATGAGCAGTTCTTC.

The gene calls are TRBV27 and TRBJ2-1; TRBD2 matches at 7 bases. V gave up 2 bases and J gave up 6 bases; unmatched junction bases: 1. There are 13 residues in the CDR3. CDR1 is MNHEY, CDR2 SMNVEV, per germline (reference sequence). In nucleotides, the CDR3 is TGTGCCAGCAGTTTAAGGGAGGGCAATGAGCAGTTCTTC. Protein product: CASSLREGNEQFF.

The chain is built from TRBV6-6 and TRBJ2-7, with D perhaps matching TRBD1 (6 bases). Trimming left V 7 bases short and J 0 bases short, with 16 bases between. This CDR3 has 15 residues. In germline, CDR1 is MNHNY, CDR2 SVGAGI (reference sequence). The CDR3 DNA reads as TGTGCCAGCACCTCACAGGGTTTTGGCTCCTACGAGCAGTACTTC. This sequence encodes CASTSQGFGSYEQYF.

The chain couples TRBV6-6 to TRBJ1-1, with no clear D. In germline, CDR1 is MNHNY, CDR2 SVGAGI (reference sequence). The CDR3 sequence is 12 residues long. V lost 7 bases and J 1 base, leaving 7 bases between the germline ends. The CDR3 coding sequence is TGTGCCAGCAAGGAGGGGAACACTGAAGCTTTCTTT. It codes for CASKEGNTEAFF.

This clone was counted a few times. V is TRBV2 and J is TRBJ2-1; D call uncertain. This CDR3 has 15 amino acids. The V and J ends lost 6 bases and 0 bases respectively, with 12 bases between them. The germline V gene has CDR1 SNHLY and CDR2 FYNNEI. The CDR3 DNA reads TGTGCCAGCAGGTTTCTAGAGAGCTCCTACAATGAGCAGTTCTTC. This encodes CASRFLESSYNEQFF.

The V gene is TRBV27, the J gene TRBJ1-1, with a possible D match to TRBD1 (5 bases). From germline, CDR1 is MNHEY and CDR2 SMNVEV (reference sequence). V was trimmed by 0 bases and J by 1 base, leaving 6 bases between them. This CDR3 contains 14 residues. The CDR3 loop reads CASSLSTANTEAFF. The CDR3 coding sequence is TGTGCCAGCAGTTTATCGACAGCGAACACTGAAGCTTTCTTT.

This clone was recorded a few times. This sequence joins TRBV7-2 and TRBJ2-6; D is ambiguous. CDR1 is SGHTA, CDR2 FQGNSA, per germline. The length of the CDR3 is 15 residues. V lost 3 bases, J lost 0 bases, and 6 bases lay in between. CDR3: CASSFVSSGANVLTF. As DNA, the CDR3 is TGTGCCAGCAGCTTCGTGAGCTCTGGGGCCAACGTCCTGACTTTC.

This clone appeared a few times. This sequence joins TRBV2 and TRBJ2-3; no reliable D call. V dropped 4 bases and J dropped 0 bases, with 20 bases sitting between them. This CDR3 is built from 18 residues. From germline, CDR1 is SNHLY and CDR2 FYNNEI. This CDR3 is CASSGGLLFDLSTDTQYF. CDR3 nucleotide sequence: TGTGCCAGCAGTGGCGGTCTCCTCTTTGACCTTAGCACAGATACGCAGTATTTT.

The chain has TRBV10-3 and TRBJ2-3, with 11 bases lining up with TRBD1. In germline, CDR1 is ENHRY, CDR2 SYGVKD. The CDR3 is 15 residues long. Unmatched junction bases numbered 7, after V lost 7 bases and J lost 4 bases. In DNA, the CDR3 is TGTGCCATCATGGCAGGACAGGGGGCCGCAGATACGCAGTATTTT. Translated: CAIMAGQGAADTQYF.

The V gene is TRBV7-9, the J gene TRBJ2-2, with D possibly matching TRBD2 (5 bases). This CDR3 is built from 13 residues. With 4 bases removed from V and 6 bases from J, the gap between germline ends came to 9 bases. CDR1 and CDR2 (germline): SEHNR, FQNEAQ (reference sequence). The CDR3 nucleotides read TGTGCCAGCAGCTGGACCGGGGCCGGGGAGCTGTTTTTT. It is translated as CASSWTGAGELFF. The whole variable domain, filled in from reference TRBV7-9 and TRBJ2-2, reads DTGVSQNPRHKITKRGQNVTFRCDPISEHNRLYWYRQTLGQGPEFLTYFQNEAQLEKSRLLSDRFSAERPKGSFSTLEIQRTEQGDSAMYLCASSWTGAGELFFGEGSRLTVL.

This chain uses TRBV5-1 with TRBJ2-2; D perhaps matches TRBD1 (6 bases). CDR3 length: 16 residues. Deletions cut 3 bases from V and 2 bases from J, with 14 bases between. Germline V lookup: CDR1 SGHRS, CDR2 YFSETQ. CDR3: CASSSSVGGNTGELFF. The CDR3 DNA reads as TGCGCCAGCAGCTCCTCGGTAGGGGGAAACACCGGGGAGCTGTTTTTT. The complete variable domain, with remaining parts taken from reference TRBV5-1 and TRBJ2-2, reads KAGVTQTPRYLIKTRGQQVTLSCSPISGHRSVSWYQQTPGQGLQFLFEYFSETQRNKGNFPGRFSGRQFSNSRSEMNVSTLELGDSALYLCASSSSVGGNTGELFFGEGSRLTVL.

The genes are TRBV6-1 and TRBJ2-1; TRBD2 agrees at 10 bases. The CDR3 runs to 15 residues. Germline CDR1 is MNHNS and CDR2 is SASEGT. J lost 0 bases, V lost 5 bases, and 1 base had no gene match. The CDR3 sequence: CASSPSGSSYNEQFF. As DNA, the CDR3 is TGTGCCAGCAGTCCTAGCGGGAGCTCCTACAATGAGCAGTTCTTC.

The V and J genes are TRBV29-1 and TRBJ2-7; perhaps TRBD2 as D (5 bases). The V and J ends lost 6 bases and 5 bases respectively, with 14 bases between them. This CDR3 is 12 amino acids long. The V gene's germline CDR1 is SQVTM and CDR2 ANQGSEA. The CDR3 spells CSVAPTRDEQYF. The CDR3 coding sequence is TGCAGCGTCGCCCCCACTAGAGACGAGCAGTACTTC.

Details on this clone: The junction and the germline gene differ at one end; a read error may be behind it. The V call is TRBV7-7, the J call TRBJ2-5, with TRBD1 matching 8 bases. Germline V lookup: CDR1 SSHAT, CDR2 FNYEAQ (reference sequence). The CDR3 is 14 residues long. In DNA, the CDR3 is TGTGCTAGCAGCTTAGTACAGGGGGAAGAGACCCAGTACTTC. As protein: CASSLVQGEETQYF. The full variable domain, in which reference TRBV7-7 and TRBJ2-5 provide the parts outside the CDR3, is GAGVSQSPRYKVTKRGQDVTLRCDPISSHATLYWYQQALGQGPEFLTYFNYEAQPDKSGLPSDRFSAERPEGSISTLTIQRTEQRDSAMYRCASSLVQGEETQYFGPGTRLLVL.

The chain couples TRBV28 to TRBJ2-1, with 13 positions matching TRBD2. V dropped 4 bases and J dropped 6; count of bases not matched to a gene: 9. This CDR3 spans 17 amino acids. The germline V gene has CDR1 MDHEN and CDR2 SYDVKM. The DNA of the CDR3 is TGTGCCAGCAGTTCCCCACTAGCGGGAGGGAAGATCAATGAGCAGTTCTTC. Translated, it gives CASSSPLAGGKINEQFF.

The rearrangement links TRBV5-8 to TRBJ2-7, with 9 positions matching TRBD2. V lost 5 bases, J lost 2 bases, and 8 bases stayed unmatched. This CDR3 is 15 amino acids long. Germline CDR1 SGHTS, CDR2 YDEGEE. CDR3 coding DNA: TGTGCCAGCAGTCCCCTGGCGGGAGGGCCCTACGAGCAGTACTTC. It translates to CASSPLAGGPYEQYF.

The chain links TRBV7-8 to TRBJ2-5; D uncertain. The CDR3 has 12 residues. Germline lookup yields CDR1 SGHVS and CDR2 FQNEAQ. The V end lost 5 bases, the J end lost 4 bases, and 8 bases lay between the germline ends. The CDR3 spells CASSPSRETQYF. The CDR3 DNA reads as TGTGCCAGCAGCCCCTCCCGAGAGACCCAGTACTTC.

This clone was seen a few times. The CDR3 DNA reads TGTGCCAGCAACCCCGTCCACCGGGTTTACAATGAGCAGTTCTTC. Translated, it gives CASNPVHRVYNEQFF. The chain uses TRBV6-1 and TRBJ2-1; no firm D call. This CDR3 spans 15 amino acids. Looked up from germline, CDR1 is MNHNS and CDR2 is SASEGT. V dropped 7 bases and J dropped 4 bases, with 17 bases sitting between them.